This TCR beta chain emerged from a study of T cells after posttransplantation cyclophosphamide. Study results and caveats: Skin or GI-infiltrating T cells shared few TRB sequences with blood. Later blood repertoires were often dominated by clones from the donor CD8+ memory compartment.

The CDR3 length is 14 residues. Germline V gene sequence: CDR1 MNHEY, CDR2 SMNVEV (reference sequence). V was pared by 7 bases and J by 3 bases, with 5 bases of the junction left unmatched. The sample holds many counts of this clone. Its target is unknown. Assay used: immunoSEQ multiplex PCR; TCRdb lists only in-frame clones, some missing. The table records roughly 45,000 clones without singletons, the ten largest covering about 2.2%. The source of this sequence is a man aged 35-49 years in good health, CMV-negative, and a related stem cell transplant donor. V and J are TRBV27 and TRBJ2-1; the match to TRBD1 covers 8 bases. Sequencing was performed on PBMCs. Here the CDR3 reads CASTGGSFYNEQFF. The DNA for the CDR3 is TGTGCCAGCACAGGGGGCTCATTCTACAATGAGCAGTTCTTC.